This TCR beta chain was captured by sequencing in a study of OX40 agonist ivuxolimab in advanced cancers. About the research overall: Among those enrolled, mean age was 60 years (range about 23 to 90) and about 79% were male.

Sequencing used immunoSEQ multiplex PCR; TCRdb keeps in-frame clones, though not all of them. The sample lists fewer than 65,000 clones, 80% to 90% occurring once. This clone is medium-sized by share. Trimming took off 1 base at V and 2 bases at J, with 10 bases between the two ends. CDR3 size: 15 residues. Germline assignment: CDR1 MGHRA and CDR2 YSYEKL. The chain has TRBV4-1 and TRBJ2-3; D gene unclear. Sequencing used CD4+ or CD8+ T cells sorted from blood, obtained in a trial of the OX40 agonist ivuxolimab. This TCR was sampled from an adult with an advanced solid tumor such as melanoma, head and neck, liver or kidney cancer. The CDR3 region is CASSQGTVITDTQYF. In DNA form, the CDR3 reads TGCGCCAGCAGCCAAGGTACAGTAATCACAGATACGCAGTATTTT.